This T cell receptor beta chain stems from a study of blood T cells in healthy people across ages. PCR was performed a second time for 7 to 11 cycles using a sample-barcoded 5' primer and a J-beta primer mix. Each CDR3 protein is one row after TCRdb ran MiXCR on the 5' RACE reads. The sample includes approximately 1.5 million distinct CDR3 sequences, about 42% of them seen just once. CDR1 is SQVTM and CDR2 is ANQGSEA in the germline V gene. The ends were cut back, 7 bases at V and 0 bases at J, with 10 bases in the middle. The CDR3 is 14 residues long. The receptor comes from a woman aged 18-29 years in good health. Sequenced sample: blood. This chain connects TRBV29-1 to TRBJ2-6; D not certain. The CDR3 sequence: CSARTDSGANVLTF. CDR3 nucleotides: TGCAGCGCTCGGACGGACTCTGGGGCCAACGTCCTGACTTTC.